The clone carrying this TCR beta chain was counted at least ten times. The sample is drawn from a study of neurological immune-mediated disorders. The cDNA was synthesized by 5'RACE incorporating 10-nucleotide random UMIs. Via MiXCR, TCRdb re-called the 5' RACE reads, giving one row per CDR3 protein. Here the sample spans tens of thousands of distinct CDR3 sequences, 11% to 15% being singletons. This CDR3 has 15 residues. V lost 1 base and J 0 bases, leaving 9 bases between the germline ends. The germline CDR1 and CDR2 sequences are LGHNA and YSLEER. The sequenced sample was PBMCs. This TCR derives from a woman in her forties or fifties with HTLV-1-associated myelopathy (HAM/TSP). The chain recombines TRBV4-3 with TRBJ1-2, with a possible D match to TRBD1 (5 bases). The CDR3 spells CASSQGGEANYGYTF. The CDR3 bases are TGCGCCAGCAGCCAAGGAGGGGAAGCTAACTATGGCTACACCTTC.